This T cell receptor (beta chain) appears in the sequencing data of a study of CD8+CD57+ T cells in acquired aplastic anemia. Study-wide findings and caveats: Researchers report that twenty-nine CD8+ CDR3 sequences appeared in both patients and controls.

For sequencing, patients were chosen who had shown expansion of CD8+CD57+ cells by flow cytometry. Patients, without exception, had severe acquired aplastic anemia. It was genomic DNA that served as the template for profiling TCR beta VDJ and CDR3. MiXCR, run by TCRdb on the reads, gives a single entry per CDR3 protein. This table holds about 160,000 distinct CDR3 sequences, roughly 50% found once. Germline CDR1 is LNHNV and CDR2 is YYDKDF (reference sequence). The CDR3 sequence is 13 residues long. In this sample, this clonotype turned up once. Its antigen is unknown. A read error may account for a junction end that differs from germline.

This TCR derives from a human donor with aplastic anemia. Sequenced input: sorted CD4+, CD8+, or CD8+CD57+ T cells (not recorded which) from PBMCs. The chain has TRBV15 and TRBJ2-1, with D possibly TRBD2 on 5 matching bases. The CDR3 protein is CATSRDRDNEQLF. In DNA, the CDR3 is TGTGCCACCAGCAGGGACCGGGATAATGAGCAGCTCTTC.